A selection of T cell receptor beta chains follows, all from one sample in a study of blood T cell repertoires in COVID-19. Here immunoSEQ multiplex PCR was the method, and the copy in TCRdb shows in-frame clones only, minus some. The sample consists of under 95,000 clones, around four fifths of them appearing once. Sequencing was performed on peripheral blood. These TCRs come from a man aged 65-85 years with acute or convalescent COVID-19. The CDR3 runs from the conserved cysteine through the conserved F or W. Fields, in order: D gene, J gene, V gene, clone size, CDR3 DNA, CDR3 protein. A D gene is named only where the DNA matches it firmly. Rows give clone size only sometimes, using once, few, many, or a class for an expanded clone.

NA | TRBJ1-1 | TRBV6-5 | NA | TGTGCCAGCAGTTACGGGGGGGTTGAAGCTTTCTTT | CASSYGGVEAFF
TRBD2 | TRBJ2-3 | TRBV7-9 | large | TGTGCCAGCAGCTCGGCACTAGCGGGGGGGCGGGCGCAGTATTTT | CASSSALAGGRAQYF
NA | TRBJ1-6 | TRBV28 | once | TGTGCCAGCAGTTTATTTAACGGGAGAAATAATTCACCCCTCCACTTT | CASSLFNGRNNSPLHF
TRBD2 | TRBJ2-7 | TRBV5-1 | NA | TGCGCCAGCAGCCGTTTAGCGGGGGATACGTCCTACGAGCAGTACTTC | CASSRLAGDTSYEQYF
TRBD1 | TRBJ2-4 | TRBV5-1 | once | TGCGCCAGCAGCGCCGGGACAGGGGGAGGCAAAAACATTCAGTACTTC | CASSAGTGGGKNIQYF
TRBD1 | TRBJ1-2 | TRBV7-9 | NA | TGTGCCAGCAGCCATGGACAGGGGGCGGAAGGCTACACCTTC | CASSHGQGAEGYTF
NA | TRBJ2-2 | TRBV7-9 | NA | TGTGCCAGCAGCTTGGGCACCTACACCGGGGAGCTGTTTTTT | CASSLGTYTGELFF
NA | TRBJ2-2 | TRBV15 | NA | TGTGCCACCACCGAGACAGTCACCGGGGAGCTGTTTTTT | CATTETVTGELFF
NA | TRBJ1-2 | TRBV6-1 | NA | TGTGCCAGCAGTGAAGCGGGAGGGGCTGGCGGCTACACCTTC | CASSEAGGAGGYTF
TRBD1 | TRBJ1-5 | TRBV5-5 | NA | TGTGCCAGCAGCCCATTCGCGGGGACAGGTCAGCCCCAGCATTTT | CASSPFAGTGQPQHF
TRBD1 | TRBJ2-6 | TRBV19 | NA | TGTGCCGTAAGCCGCTCTGACAGGGGATTCTCGGGGGCCAACGTCCTGACTTTC | CAVSRSDRGFSGANVLTF
NA | TRBJ1-4 | TRBV7-2 | few | TGTGCCAGCAGCTTATTCCGGGTCGGAGAACTGTTTTTT | CASSLFRVGELFF
TRBD1 | TRBJ1-5 | TRBV4-1 | NA | TGCGCCAGCAGCCCCGCAGGGGGAATTAGCAATCAGCCCCAGCATTTT | CASSPAGGISNQPQHF
TRBD1 | TRBJ1-3 | TRBV9 | once | TGTGCCAGCAGTCAGGACAGGGGGCCTGCTGGAAACACCATATATTTT | CASSQDRGPAGNTIYF
NA | TRBJ2-3 | TRBV2 | once | TGTGCCAGCAGGCTGGGGGCTACGCAGTATTTT | CASRLGATQYF
TRBD2 | TRBJ2-2 | TRBV2 | NA | TGTGCCAGCACTCAGTTCGGCGGGGGCACCGGGGAGCTGTTTTTT | CASTQFGGGTGELFF
TRBD1 | TRBJ1-6 | TRBV6-6 | NA | TGTGCCAGCAGTCTCGGACAGGGGAATTCACCCCTCCACTTT | CASSLGQGNSPLHF
NA | TRBJ1-4 | TRBV21-1 | few | TGTGCCAGCAGCAAAATTCGAACAGGGAATGAAAAACTGTTTTTT | CASSKIRTGNEKLFF
NA | TRBJ2-3 | TRBV3-1/TRBV3-2 | NA | TGTGCCAGCAGCCAATATCGCACAGATACGCAGTATTTT | CASSQYRTDTQYF